Shown below are 17 T cell receptor beta chains from a single sample sequenced in a study of CD8 T cells in Susac syndrome. Reverse transcription of about 0.45 to 1 ug RNA was performed with random hexamers. MiXCR, run by TCRdb on the immunoSEQ multiplex PCR reads, gives a single entry per CDR3 protein. The repertoire consists of about 300,000 distinct CDR3 sequences, with around 85% occurring once and the leading ten covering 0.2% to 0.25%. Sequencing used CD8+ T cells from PBMCs. Receptor source: a human donor with multiple sclerosis.

The chain is built from TRBV5-6 and TRBJ2-2, with D unresolved. The CDR3 runs 14 residues. Trimming removed 3 bases at V and 5 bases at J, with 11 bases between. Germline V gene lookup returns CDR1 SGHDT and CDR2 YYEEEE. The CDR3 DNA is TGTGCCAGCAGCTCTTTAGACCGGACCGGGGAGCTGTTTTTT. Protein sequence: CASSSLDRTGELFF.

The V call is TRBV2, the J call TRBJ2-1; D is unresolved. Looked up from germline, CDR1 is SNHLY and CDR2 is FYNNEI. CDR3 length: 13 residues. V lost 4 bases to trimming and J lost 10 bases, with 14 bases between them. Here the CDR3 reads CASSGAMDPEQFF. CDR3 bases: TGTGCCAGCAGTGGAGCGATGGACCCCGAGCAGTTCTTC. Looking up the rest from reference TRBV2 and TRBJ2-1 gives the full variable domain: EPEVTQTPSHQVTQMGQEVILRCVPISNHLYFYWYRQILGQKVEFLVSFYNNEISEKSEIFDDQFSVERPDGSNFTLKIRSTKLEDSAMYFCASSGAMDPEQFFGPGTRLTVL.

The V and J genes are TRBV29-1 and TRBJ2-2; TRBD1 aligns across 8 bases. Germline V gene data show CDR1 as SQVTM and CDR2 as ANQGSEA. V lost 5 bases, J lost 8 bases, and 19 bases stayed unmatched. The CDR3 has 17 amino acids. CDR3 in DNA: TGCAGCGTTCATCCTGGAGAGACAGGGGTGGCGGCTGGGGAGCTGTTTTTT. This encodes CSVHPGETGVAAGELFF.

The chain has TRBV12-3 or TRBV12-4 and TRBJ2-5, with D maybe TRBD2 (6 bases). V lost 5 bases and J lost 5, with 15 bases in between. This CDR3 comprises 14 residues. Here the CDR3 reads CASSPLVSGETQYF. The CDR3 coding sequence is TGTGCCAGCAGTCCCCTGGTTAGCGGCGAGACCCAGTACTTC.

Here the CDR3 DNA reads TGTGCCAGTAGTTCCGAGGACAGGGACTACGAGCAGTACTTC. This sequence encodes CASSSEDRDYEQYF. The rearrangement joins TRBV19 to TRBJ2-7; 8 positions agree with TRBD1. In germline, CDR1 is LNHDA, CDR2 SQIVND (reference sequence). This CDR3 contains 14 residues. The ends lost 5 bases at V and 3 bases at J; junction bases unmatched: 6.

This clonotype was observed a single time. This rearrangement joins TRBV6-5 to TRBJ1-5, with 7 bases that match TRBD1. V shed 5 bases and J 6 bases; nucleotides not matched to a gene: 7. From germline, CDR1 is MNHEY and CDR2 SVGAGI. The CDR3 has 14 amino acids. The CDR3, as DNA: TGTGCCAGCAGTGCCGACAGGGCCGGTCAGCCCCAGCATTTT. It is translated as CASSADRAGQPQHF.

V and J are TRBV5-6 and TRBJ2-3; 8 bases are shared with TRBD1. Germline CDR1 reads SGHDT; CDR2 reads YYEEEE. After removal of 1 base from V and 4 bases from J, the junction contained 2 bases not matched to a gene. The CDR3 is made up of 14 amino acids. CDR3 in amino acids: CASSLNRGADTQYF. The CDR3 DNA reads as TGTGCCAGCAGCTTGAACAGGGGGGCAGATACGCAGTATTTT.

The rearrangement joins TRBV27 to TRBJ2-7; 7 nucleotides agree with TRBD1. CDR1 and CDR2 (germline): MNHEY, SMNVEV (reference sequence). V was clipped by 2 bases and J by 2 bases; unmatched bases: 6. This CDR3 is built from 15 residues. CDR3 loop: CASSLATGLAYEQYF. The CDR3 nucleotides read TGTGCCAGCAGTTTAGCGACAGGGTTAGCCTACGAGCAGTACTTC.

This clonotype was seen just once. This chain joins TRBV9 and TRBJ2-2, with a tentative D call TRBD1 (5 bases). This CDR3 comprises 13 residues. Trimming took off 7 bases at V and 1 base at J, with 8 bases between the two ends. Germline V gene lookup returns CDR1 SGDLS and CDR2 YYNGEE. Here the CDR3 reads CASLGQNTGELFF. CDR3 coding DNA: TGTGCCAGCCTCGGACAGAACACCGGGGAGCTGTTTTTT.

The chain couples TRBV19 to TRBJ1-5; TRBD1 agrees at 11 bases. CDR3 size: 15 residues. Germline CDR1 and CDR2: LNHDA and SQIVND (reference sequence). V shed 6 bases and J 6 bases; nucleotides not matched to a gene: 7. The CDR3 sequence: CASSWDRGDTQPQHF. CDR3 coding DNA: TGTGCCAGTAGCTGGGACAGGGGGGACACTCAGCCCCAGCATTTT.

The chain combines TRBV27 with TRBJ2-3; TRBD2 matches at 8 bases. From germline, CDR1 is MNHEY and CDR2 SMNVEV (reference sequence). The V and J ends lost 3 bases and 3 bases, in that order; junction bases with no gene match: 8. The CDR3 length is 16 residues. The CDR3 DNA is TGTGCCAGCAGTTTTCTGCGGGAGGTCGGGACAGATACGCAGTATTTT. Encoded protein: CASSFLREVGTDTQYF.

As for this clonotype: Its ends do not fully match the called genes, so a read error is possible. The J gene is TRBJ1-6, the V gene TRBV4-1; D gene uncertain. The CDR3 runs to 15 residues. The V gene's germline CDR1 is MGHRA and CDR2 YSYEKL. The DNA for the CDR3 is TGCGCCAGCAGACAAGATACTACAGAGGGTTCACCCCTCCACTTT. It yields the protein CASRQDTTEGSPLHF.

The chain recombines TRBV9 with TRBJ1-1, with D possibly being TRBD1 (6 bases). The CDR3 extends over 15 amino acids. V was pared by 1 base and J by 4 bases, with 14 bases between. The germline gives CDR1 SGDLS, CDR2 YYNGEE. The CDR3 DNA is TGTGCCAGCAGCGTATCCCCCGGGGGGCTCACTGAAGCTTTCTTT. Translation gives CASSVSPGGLTEAFF. Drawing the rest from reference TRBV9 and TRBJ1-1, the complete variable domain is DSGVTQTPKHLITATGQRVTLRCSPRSGDLSVYWYQQSLDQGLQFLIQYYNGEERAKGNILERFSAQQFPDLHSELNLSSLELGDSALYFCASSVSPGGLTEAFFGQGTRLTVV.

The rearrangement uses TRBV30 and TRBJ2-7, with a weak D call TRBD1 (6 bases). The CDR3 consists of 16 residues. The germline CDR1 and CDR2 sequences are GTSNPN and SVGIG (reference sequence). Trimming took off 2 bases at V and 2 bases at J, with 19 bases between the two ends. For the CDR3, the DNA is TGTGCCTGGAGTCAATTCCCGGGACACGGTACCTACGAGCAGTACTTC. Its translation: CAWSQFPGHGTYEQYF.

The rearrangement links TRBV12-3 or TRBV12-4 to TRBJ2-1; D call uncertain. The CDR3 totals 15 residues. The V end lost 2 bases, the J end lost 8 bases, and 16 bases lay between the germline ends. The CDR3 spells CASSLPPPVGDEQFF. CDR3 nucleotide sequence: TGTGCCAGCAGTTTACCCCCCCCAGTTGGCGATGAGCAGTTCTTC.

The rearrangement joins TRBV7-6 to TRBJ2-7; 9 nucleotides align to TRBD2. Germline lookup yields CDR1 SGHVS and CDR2 FNYEAQ. The junction had 11 bases not matched to a gene; V was cut back by 3 bases and J by 5 bases. The CDR3 has 16 residues. CDR3 DNA sequence: TGTGCCAGCAGCTTCTTACTAGCGGGCCTCGGGGACGAGCAGTACTTC. It yields the protein CASSFLLAGLGDEQYF.

The chain employs TRBV15 and TRBJ2-1; 9 bases fit TRBD2. There are 20 residues in the CDR3. V was pared by 4 bases and J by 0 bases, with 16 bases of the junction left unmatched. Germline assignment: CDR1 LNHNV and CDR2 YYDKDF (reference sequence). In DNA form, the CDR3 reads TGTGCCACCAGCACCTGGTTGAGCGGGAGGCCTAAGAGCTCCTACAATGAGCAGTTCTTC. Its protein is CATSTWLSGRPKSSYNEQFF.